This T cell receptor beta chain was observed in a study of Graves' ophthalmopathy and Graves' hyperthyroidism. Findings and limits, study-wide: Blood samples also showed most expanded thyroid clonotypes exceeding 0.001 frequency.

This clonotype was recorded many times. Its antigen is not known. This CDR3 contains 15 residues. V shed 2 bases and J 1 base; nucleotides not matched to a gene: 2. In germline, CDR1 is MNHEY, CDR2 SMNVEV (reference sequence). A diagnosis was made from clinical symptoms together with serum thyroxine, TRAb, thyroid ultrasound and orbital computed tomography. Amplified material comprised TCR beta CDR3 regions derived from RNA transcripts. First-round RT-PCR employed HTBI primers, with a second-round multiplex PCR after it. TCRdb reanalysed the multiplex PCR reads using MiXCR and keeps one entry per CDR3 protein. Of over 200,000 distinct CDR3 sequences listed, approximately 28% are singletons.

The rearrangement joins TRBV27 to TRBJ2-5; TRBD2 matches at 9 bases. The clonotype was recovered from a man in his forties or fifties with Graves' ophthalmopathy. The sample consisted of peripheral blood. CDR3: CASSLRGLAQETQYF. The CDR3 DNA reads TGTGCCAGCAGTTTAAGGGGACTAGCCCAAGAGACCCAGTACTTC.